This TCR beta chain was captured in a study of blood T cell repertoires in COVID-19. About the research overall: PBMCs, B-cell-depleted T cells, or T cells were the source of the cDNA or gDNA that made up the material.

Original methodology: Cell counts per sample came from amplifying reference gene primers. The assay was immunoSEQ multiplex PCR, and TCRdb's table has in-frame clones only and misses some. That table gives V, J and clone size, and the DNA gave D and trimming. Found here are approximately 150,000 clones, about four fifths of them singletons; the top ten hold around 8.1%. It was during active infection that Seattle patients were enrolled and then longitudinally followed. The trim removed 6 bases at V and 3 bases at J, leaving 3 bases unmatched. Germline lookup yields CDR1 MNHEY and CDR2 SVGAGI. The CDR3 has 14 residues.

The sequencing sample was made of peripheral blood. The origin of this receptor is a woman aged 55-75 years with COVID-19, enrolled during active disease. This chain uses TRBV6-5 with TRBJ2-5, with TRBD2 matching over 11 bases. The CDR3, as DNA: TGTGCCAGCAGACTAGCGGGAGATAAAGAGACCCAGTACTTC. It encodes CASRLAGDKETQYF.